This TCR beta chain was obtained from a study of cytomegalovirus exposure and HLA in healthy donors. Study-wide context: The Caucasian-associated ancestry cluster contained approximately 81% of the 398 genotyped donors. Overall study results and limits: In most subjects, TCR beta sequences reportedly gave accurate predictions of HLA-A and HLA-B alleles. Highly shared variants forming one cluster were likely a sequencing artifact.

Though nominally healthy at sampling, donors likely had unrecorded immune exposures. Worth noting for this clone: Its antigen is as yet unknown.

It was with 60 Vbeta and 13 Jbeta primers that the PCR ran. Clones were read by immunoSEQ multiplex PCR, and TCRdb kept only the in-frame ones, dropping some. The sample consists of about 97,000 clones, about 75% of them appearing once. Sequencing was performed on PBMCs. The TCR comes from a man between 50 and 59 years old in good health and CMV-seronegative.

The CDR3 protein is CASTQGPSGGQPQHF. In DNA form, the CDR3 reads TGTGCCAGCACCCAGGGGCCGTCTGGGGGTCAGCCCCAGCATTTT. J is TRBJ1-5 and V is TRBV6-1; a possible D gene is TRBD1 (6 bases). Looked up from germline, CDR1 is MNHNS and CDR2 is SASEGT. The germline V and J ends were trimmed by 7 bases and 6 bases, with 19 bases remaining between them. The CDR3 spans 15 residues.